The 20 T cell receptor beta chains in this list originate from one sample, sequenced in a study of blood T cell repertoires in COVID-19. Generated by immunoSEQ multiplex PCR, the TCRdb table keeps only in-frame clones and is missing some. The sample carries 150,000 to 200,000 clones, approximately 95% recorded once. Sequencing was done on a sample of peripheral blood. These receptors were obtained from a woman aged 55-69 years with COVID-19, enrolled during active disease.

The chain joins TRBV25-1 to TRBJ1-6, with D hard to call. V was cut by 4 bases and J by 9 bases, with 10 bases left in between. The CDR3 totals 13 residues. Germline values: CDR1 MGHDK, CDR2 SYGVNS. DNA of the CDR3: TGTGCCAGCAGTGCCGGGAATCTTTCACCCCTCCACTTT. This gives the protein CASSAGNLSPLHF.

A few counts support this clone. The chain uses TRBV2 and TRBJ1-2; 7 positions agree with TRBD1. This CDR3 has 13 residues. The J segment lost 6 bases and the V segment lost 4 bases, leaving 5 bases of the junction unmatched. The V gene's germline CDR1 is SNHLY and CDR2 FYNNEI. As DNA, the CDR3 is TGTGCCAGCAGTGTTAGACAGGGTGATGGCTACACCTTC. It encodes CASSVRQGDGYTF.

V and J are TRBV9 and TRBJ2-1, with TRBD2 as a possible D gene (6 bases). CDR3 size: 16 residues. CDR1 and CDR2 from the germline V gene are SGDLS and YYNGEE. The V end lost 3 bases, the J end lost 0 bases, and 13 bases lay between the germline ends. This CDR3 reads CASSDHLRGSYNEQFF. The CDR3 region has the DNA TGTGCCAGCAGCGATCATTTGCGGGGCTCCTACAATGAGCAGTTCTTC.

The chain combines TRBV6-2 or TRBV6-3 with TRBJ1-5; D is uncertain. From germline, CDR1 is MNHEY and CDR2 SVGEGT. This CDR3 spans 16 amino acids. Trimming shortened V by 4 bases and J by 3 bases, and 16 bases separated the two germline ends. The CDR3 DNA sequence: TGTGCCAGCAGTTGGGCAGCCAACCTTATCAATCAGCCCCAGCATTTT. Translation: CASSWAANLINQPQHF.

This chain uses TRBV19 with TRBJ2-6; tentatively, D is TRBD1 (5 bases). Trimming left V 5 bases short and J 2 bases short, with 10 bases between. The CDR3 has 15 amino acids. Per germline, CDR1 LNHDA and CDR2 SQIVND (reference sequence). This chain's CDR3 is CASSFAGPGANVLTF. CDR3 DNA: TGTGCCAGTAGTTTCGCAGGGCCTGGGGCCAACGTCCTGACTTTC.

The chain uses TRBV5-8 and TRBJ1-2; TRBD1 is a possible D gene (6 bases). Trimming pared 0 bases from V and 5 bases from J, leaving 8 bases between. Germline V gene lookup returns CDR1 SGHTS and CDR2 YDEGEE. The CDR3 consists of 13 residues. The CDR3 DNA sequence: TGTGCCAGCAGCTTGGACAGGGCGTATGGCTACACCTTC. Its protein product is CASSLDRAYGYTF.

This chain links TRBV24-1 with TRBJ2-1; 9 nucleotides line up with TRBD1. This CDR3 is built from 16 residues. Trimming at V came to 4 bases and at J to 5 bases, leaving 8 bases not matched to a gene. Germline CDR1 is KGHDR and CDR2 is SFDVKD. The CDR3 is CATSEGTGLGDNEQFF. The CDR3 coding sequence is TGTGCCACCAGTGAGGGGACAGGGTTGGGGGACAATGAGCAGTTCTTC.

The V and J genes are TRBV11-2 and TRBJ1-1, with TRBD1 matching over 8 bases. The CDR3 runs 16 residues. With 5 bases clipped from V and 1 base from J, the junction kept 9 bases outside the gene matches. CDR1 is SGHAT and CDR2 is FQNNGV in the germline V gene. The CDR3, as DNA: TGTGCCAGCAGCCGATGGACAGGGCCGGGGAACACTGAAGCTTTCTTT. This encodes CASSRWTGPGNTEAFF.

This chain connects TRBV2 to TRBJ2-1, with 8 bases identical to TRBD1. Per the germline V gene, CDR1 is SNHLY and CDR2 is FYNNEI. Trimming removed 10 bases from V and 10 bases from J; junction bases left unmatched: 18. The CDR3 is 15 amino acids. CDR3 sequence (DNA): TGTGCCATCAGGGGCGGGACAGGCCTTTCGGGGGAGCAGTTCTTC. It encodes CAIRGGTGLSGEQFF.

This rearrangement joins TRBV2 to TRBJ2-7; 7 bases are shared with TRBD1. Germline loops: CDR1 SNHLY, CDR2 FYNNEI. The V segment lost 6 bases and the J segment 2 bases; nucleotides outside the gene matches: 7. The CDR3 spans 14 residues. The CDR3 loop is CASRPWDSTYEQYF. The CDR3 DNA sequence: TGTGCCAGCAGACCCTGGGACAGTACCTACGAGCAGTACTTC.

The chain recombines TRBV15 with TRBJ2-5; 11 bases align to TRBD2. This CDR3 spans 15 amino acids. Germline V gene sequence: CDR1 LNHNV, CDR2 YYDKDF (reference sequence). The V and J ends lost 3 bases and 4 bases, in that order; junction bases with no gene match: 4. CDR3 in DNA: TGTGCCACCAGCAGGCCTAGCGGGGGGCTAGAGACCCAGTACTTC. It is translated as CATSRPSGGLETQYF. Full variable domain (rest looked up from reference TRBV15 and TRBJ2-5): DAMVIQNPRYQVTQFGKPVTLSCSQTLNHNVMYWYQQKSSQAPKLLFHYYDKDFNNEADTPDNFQSRRPNTSFCFLDIRSPGLGDTAMYLCATSRPSGGLETQYFGPGTRLLVL.

This chain uses TRBV7-9 with TRBJ2-7, with D perhaps matching TRBD1 (5 bases). V was shortened by 5 bases and J by 2 bases, with 13 bases between the two germline ends. Germline V gene lookup returns CDR1 SEHNR and CDR2 FQNEAQ (reference sequence). The length of the CDR3 is 14 residues. The CDR3 DNA follows: TGTGCCAGCAGCCCCGACAGTAACCCCTACGAGCAGTACTTC. It yields the protein CASSPDSNPYEQYF.

Written as DNA, the CDR3 is TGTGCCAGCAGTTATGCGGGCAGCCCCGTCCCGGATGGCTACACCTTC. It is translated as CASSYAGSPVPDGYTF. This chain uses TRBV6-2 or TRBV6-3 with TRBJ1-2; D is unclear. Germline V gene lookup returns CDR1 MNHEY and CDR2 SVGEGT. This CDR3 spans 16 amino acids. V lost 3 bases, J lost 6 bases, and 20 bases lay in between.

The rearrangement links TRBV19 to TRBJ2-7; D uncertain. The CDR3 extends over 13 amino acids. The germline V gene encodes CDR1 LNHDA and CDR2 SQIVND (reference sequence). Between the trimmed V and J ends, which lost 0 bases and 3 bases, there was a span of 6 bases. The CDR3 sequence is CASSIEAYYEQYF. DNA of the CDR3: TGTGCCAGTAGTATAGAGGCATACTACGAGCAGTACTTC.

A word on this clone: Other DNA sequences in this specimen translate into the identical CDR3. J is TRBJ1-1 and V is TRBV3-1 (or the pseudogene TRBV3-2), with a tentative D call TRBD1 (6 bases). Germline assignment: CDR1 LGHDT and CDR2 YNNKEL (reference sequence). The CDR3 extends over 14 amino acids. V was trimmed by 3 bases and J by 2 bases, leaving 10 bases between them. The CDR3 DNA reads as TGTGCCAGCAGCCAGCAACAGGGAAACACTGAAGCTTTCTTT. It specifies CASSQQQGNTEAFF.

This chain links TRBV3-1 (or the pseudogene TRBV3-2) with TRBJ2-5; 9 bases match TRBD1. V shed 1 base, J shed 5 bases, and the junction held 5 bases outside the gene matches. Per the germline V gene, CDR1 is LGHDT and CDR2 is YNNKEL (reference sequence). The CDR3 extends over 15 amino acids. The CDR3 loop is CASSQGTGVGETQYF. DNA for the CDR3: TGTGCCAGCAGCCAAGGGACAGGGGTGGGGGAGACCCAGTACTTC.

J is TRBJ2-7 and V is TRBV5-1, with 11 bases matching TRBD1. The CDR3 extends over 15 amino acids. Germline V CDR1 and CDR2: SGHRS, YFSETQ. V shed 0 bases and J 2 bases; nucleotides not matched to a gene: 1. CDR3 amino acids: CASSLEDRGPYEQYF. Written as DNA, the CDR3 is TGCGCCAGCAGCTTGGAGGACAGGGGGCCCTACGAGCAGTACTTC.

The CDR3 DNA is TGTGCCATCGGGGGGGAACAGTGGGAGGCCTATGGCTACACCTTC. Translation gives CAIGGEQWEAYGYTF. The chain couples TRBV10-3 to TRBJ1-2, with D maybe TRBD1 (5 bases). Germline values: CDR1 ENHRY, CDR2 SYGVKD. V lost 8 bases and J 4 bases, leaving 20 bases between the germline ends. The CDR3 is made up of 15 amino acids.

CDR3 sequence: CATSRDSYGYTF. DNA of the CDR3: TGTGCCACCAGCAGGGACAGCTATGGCTACACCTTC. This rearrangement joins TRBV15 to TRBJ1-2, with D possibly being TRBD1 (6 bases). This CDR3 is built from 12 residues. Germline-derived CDR1 and CDR2 are LNHNV and YYDKDF (reference sequence). V gave up 3 bases and J gave up 4 bases, with 6 bases separating them.

V usage is TRBV6-2 or TRBV6-3 and J usage is TRBJ1-1, with D hard to call. Germline V gives CDR1 MNHEY, CDR2 SVGEGT. This CDR3 comprises 14 residues. V shed 0 bases and J shed 1 base, with 6 bases lying between them. The DNA for the CDR3 is TGTGCCAGCAGTTACTCGACAAGGAACACTGAAGCTTTCTTT. Translating gives CASSYSTRNTEAFF.